This T cell receptor (beta chain) comes out of a study of T cells in Graves' hyperthyroidism and ophthalmopathy. Amplified regions were TCR beta CDR3 sequences from RNA transcripts. The HTBI primer set drove a first-round RT-PCR of the TCR CDR3. A single record per CDR3 protein comes from TCRdb applying MiXCR to the multiplex PCR reads. In the table there are under 700,000 distinct CDR3 sequences, 46% of which are singletons. The CDR3 is made up of 17 amino acids. V shed 5 bases and J 2 bases; nucleotides not matched to a gene: 14. CDR1 SEHNR and CDR2 FQNEAQ come from the germline V gene (reference sequence). This clonotype was picked up one time.

This TCR derives from a woman between 18 and 29 years old with Graves' hyperthyroidism. The gene calls are TRBV7-9 and TRBJ2-5, with TRBD2 matching 7 bases. The material sequenced was peripheral blood or thyroid tissue (not recorded which). The CDR3 sequence is CASSLSREDRGQETQYF. CDR3 coding DNA: TGTGCCAGCAGCCTCTCACGGGAGGACCGGGGTCAAGAGACCCAGTACTTC.